This T cell receptor beta chain was documented in a study of cytomegalovirus exposure and HLA in healthy donors. Background on the study: An earlier analysis identified 120 million or so unique TCR beta sequences in 150 million to 200 million T cells. The study, taken as a whole, reports: Rare TCR sequences predominated, though certain public TCRs were found in many donors. Rates of TCR association differed by HLA locus in a later analysis, with DRB1 highest and HLA-C lowest.

CDR3 size: 15 residues. Looked up from germline, CDR1 is LNHDA and CDR2 is SQIVND (reference sequence). The germline V and J ends were trimmed by 1 base and 4 bases, with 10 bases remaining between them. As regards this clone: Antigen: not known.

Healthy bone marrow donors supplied every sample. Both 60 Vbeta primers and 13 Jbeta primers went into the PCR. Sequencing was performed with immunoSEQ multiplex PCR; in TCRdb, only in-frame clones are kept and a portion is missing. The repertoire includes 200,000 to 250,000 clones, about four fifths of them detected once, and roughly 5% sits in the top ten. The sample was PBMCs. The clonotype comes from a woman in her forties in good health and CMV-seropositive. This rearrangement joins TRBV19 to TRBJ1-4; D might be TRBD1 (5 bases). The CDR3 DNA reads as TGTGCCAGTAGTATAGGTGGGGGGAATAATGAAAAACTGTTTTTT. Translating it yields CASSIGGGNNEKLFF. Drawing the rest from reference TRBV19 and TRBJ1-4, the complete variable domain is DGGITQSPKYLFRKEGQNVTLSCEQNLNHDAMYWYRQDPGQGLRLIYYSQIVNDFQKGDIAEGYSVSREKKESFPLTVTSAQKNPTAFYLCASSIGGGNNEKLFFGSGTQLSVL.